This T cell receptor beta chain comes out of a study of blood T cell repertoires in COVID-19. At the level of the study: The cDNA or gDNA used as material had been derived from T cells, B-cell-depleted T cells, or PBMCs.

The table came from immunoSEQ multiplex PCR; TCRdb's copy has only in-frame clones and leaves some out. Of about 200,000 clones listed, approximately 85% are singletons. This CDR3 has 13 amino acids. V dropped 5 bases and J dropped 6 bases, with 10 bases sitting between them. Germline V CDR1 and CDR2: MNHEY, SVGAGI. The genes are TRBV6-5 and TRBJ2-2; D may be TRBD1 (5 bases). The clonotype comes from a man in his forties or fifties with acute COVID-19. The sequencing input was PBMCs or T cells enriched from blood (not recorded which). DNA of the CDR3: TGTGCCAGCAGTCCTACAGGATCCGGGGAGCTGTTTTTT. Amino acids: CASSPTGSGELFF.